A single sample is the source of the 12 T cell receptor beta chains below, sequenced in a study of T cells in Graves' hyperthyroidism and ophthalmopathy. There were TCR beta CDR3 regions amplified from RNA transcripts. Researchers ran a first-round RT-PCR on the TCR CDR3 using the HTBI primer set. One entry per CDR3 protein, called by TCRdb with MiXCR from the multiplex PCR reads. The sample includes around 260,000 distinct CDR3 sequences, under 30% of them seen just once. The sequencing sample was made of blood. The receptor set was obtained from a man aged 40-50 years with Graves' hyperthyroidism that later progressed to Graves' ophthalmopathy.

This clonotype was observed many times. V gene TRBV20-1 combines with J gene TRBJ2-2; 10 bases fit TRBD2. Germline-derived CDR1 and CDR2 are DFQATT and SNEGSKA (reference sequence). This CDR3 comprises 14 residues. V lost 5 bases and J lost 4; bases outside the gene matches: 4. Here the CDR3 reads CSAQSGRGTGELFF. In DNA, the CDR3 is TGCAGTGCTCAAAGCGGGAGGGGCACCGGGGAGCTGTTTTTT.

V usage is TRBV6-2 or TRBV6-3 and J usage is TRBJ2-5, with no clear D. The germline gives CDR1 MNHEY, CDR2 SVGEGT. This CDR3 is 13 amino acids long. Trimming stripped 6 bases from V and 1 base from J, with 9 bases between. CDR3 protein: CASRATGQETQYF. CDR3 DNA sequence: TGTGCCAGCAGAGCCACGGGCCAAGAGACCCAGTACTTC.

There are many counts of this clonotype. This sequence joins TRBV12-3 or TRBV12-4 and TRBJ2-7; 12 bases are a match to TRBD1. The V and J ends lost 7 bases and 3 bases, in that order; junction bases with no gene match: 10. This CDR3 has 16 residues. The CDR3, as DNA: TGTGCCAGCAACCCCGGGACAGGGGGCGACAGCTACGAGCAGTACTTC. Protein sequence: CASNPGTGGDSYEQYF.

The V call is TRBV12-3 or TRBV12-4, the J call TRBJ1-5; D remains ambiguous. Trimming stripped 3 bases from V and 4 bases from J, with 10 bases between. This CDR3 is 14 amino acids long. CDR3 sequence: CASSFRAGNQPQHF. The CDR3 coding sequence is TGTGCCAGCAGTTTTCGAGCGGGTAATCAGCCCCAGCATTTT.

The CDR3 nucleotides read TGCAGCGTTAAGGGACTAGAATCAGACGAGCAGTACTTC. As protein: CSVKGLESDEQYF. V and J are TRBV29-1 and TRBJ2-7, with 8 bases identical to TRBD2. The CDR3 sequence is 13 residues long. V dropped 5 bases and J dropped 5; count of bases not matched to a gene: 8. Per germline, CDR1 SQVTM and CDR2 ANQGSEA.

This clonotype was picked up a small number of times. The rearrangement joins TRBV6-5 to TRBJ1-5; D gene unclear. The germline V and J ends were trimmed by 0 bases and 7 bases, with 10 bases remaining between them. The CDR3 runs 14 residues. Germline V gives CDR1 MNHEY, CDR2 SVGAGI. Written as DNA, the CDR3 is TGTGCCAGCAGTTACTCAGGGTCAGACCAGCCCCAGCATTTT. Translated, it gives CASSYSGSDQPQHF.

This clonotype was seen many times. This chain joins TRBV19 and TRBJ1-2, with 7 bases lining up with TRBD1. CDR1 and CDR2 (germline): LNHDA, SQIVND (reference sequence). V gave up 2 bases and J gave up 5 bases; unmatched junction bases: 8. The CDR3 length is 15 residues. CDR3 sequence reads: CASSILGQGGYGYTF. The CDR3 region has the DNA TGTGCCAGTAGTATACTAGGGCAGGGGGGATATGGCTACACCTTC.

The chain has TRBV11-2 and TRBJ2-7; D perhaps matches TRBD2 (5 bases). The germline V and J ends were trimmed by 9 bases and 6 bases, with 12 bases remaining between them. CDR3 length: 11 residues. Germline V gene lookup returns CDR1 SGHAT and CDR2 FQNNGV. CDR3 nucleotide sequence: TGTGCCAGTAGGACTGCTGGCGAGCAGTACTTC. It specifies CASRTAGEQYF.

This chain connects TRBV28 to TRBJ2-5, with 9 bases fitting TRBD2. The CDR3 is 18 amino acids. Germline V CDR1 and CDR2: MDHEN, SYDVKM. Trimming cost V 6 bases and J 4 bases; bases outside gene matches: 18. CDR3 protein: CASSLSSGMGSFSETQYF. The DNA of the CDR3 is TGTGCCAGCAGCCTATCTAGCGGGATGGGGTCGTTTTCAGAGACCCAGTACTTC.

This clonotype was seen many times. V usage is TRBV5-5 and J usage is TRBJ1-5; no clear D gene. Between the trimmed V and J ends, which lost 0 bases and 0 bases, there was a span of 10 bases. Germline CDR1 SGHKS, CDR2 YYEKEE (reference sequence). This CDR3 is 16 amino acids long. CDR3 in DNA: TGTGCCAGCAGCTTGGAGGTTCGGCCTAGCAATCAGCCCCAGCATTTT. This encodes CASSLEVRPSNQPQHF.

This clonotype was recorded at least ten times. The chain is built from TRBV27 and TRBJ1-1; D uncertain. Trimming shortened V by 8 bases and J by 0 bases, and 13 bases separated the two germline ends. This CDR3 contains 14 residues. Looked up from germline, CDR1 is MNHEY and CDR2 is SMNVEV (reference sequence). CDR3 sequence (DNA): TGTGCCAGCTCGCGGGCAGATATGAACACTGAAGCTTTCTTT. Amino acid sequence: CASSRADMNTEAFF.

This clonotype was counted ten times or more. This chain connects TRBV5-5 to TRBJ1-1; D gene uncertain. CDR3 length: 13 residues. V was shortened by 0 bases and J by 5 bases, with 8 bases between the two germline ends. Germline CDR1 SGHKS, CDR2 YYEKEE (reference sequence). This chain's CDR3 is CASSLADWTEAFF. CDR3 nucleotide sequence: TGTGCCAGCAGCTTGGCCGATTGGACTGAAGCTTTCTTT.